A selection of T cell receptor beta chains follows, all from one sample in a study of early T cells in non-severe SARS-CoV-2 infection. TCRdb re-called the 5' RACE reads through MiXCR, storing one row per CDR3 protein. The table has about 55,000 distinct CDR3 sequences, about 6.4% seen once; the top ten hold approximately 6.3%. The material was whole blood, obtained at baseline. These receptors were collected from an adult who was a healthcare worker with PCR-confirmed SARS-CoV-2 infection or an uninfected control (not recorded which). Each CDR3 is given with its conserved first and last residue. A D gene is named only where the DNA matches it firmly. A row's size may be missing; if present it is once, few, many or a size class.

V: TRBV6-5
D: TRBD2
J: TRBJ2-7
size: few
DNA: TGTGCCAGCAGTTTTCTAGCGGGGGACTACGAGCAGTACTTC
CDR3: CASSFLAGDYEQYF

V: TRBV28
D: .
J: TRBJ2-1
size: few
DNA: TGTGCCAGCAGTTCAGCCTACAATGAGCAGTTCTTC
CDR3: CASSSAYNEQFF

V: TRBV18
D: .
J: TRBJ2-2
size: .
DNA: TGTGCCAGCTCGTCCCTAGACACCGGGGAGCTGTTTTTT
CDR3: CASSSLDTGELFF

V: TRBV30
D: .
J: TRBJ2-7
size: few
DNA: TGTGCCTGGAGTGCGGCCGGCCCAATCAGGTACTTC
CDR3: CAWSAAGPIRYF

V: TRBV28
D: .
J: TRBJ1-5
size: .
DNA: TGTGCCAGCAGTCCCCTGGCGCAGCCCCAGCATTTT
CDR3: CASSPLAQPQHF

V: TRBV7-2
D: .
J: TRBJ2-5
size: many
DNA: TGTGCCAGCAGCTTAGGACTATTCGAGACCCAGTACTTC
CDR3: CASSLGLFETQYF

V: TRBV20-1
D: .
J: TRBJ2-1
size: many
DNA: TGCAGTGCTAGAGGGGACAATGAGCAGTTCTTC
CDR3: CSARGDNEQFF

V: TRBV28
D: .
J: TRBJ2-5
size: many
DNA: TGTGCCAGCAGCCTAGGAGAGGAGGGCCAAGAGACCCAGTACTTC
CDR3: CASSLGEEGQETQYF

V: TRBV6-5
D: .
J: TRBJ1-3
size: few
DNA: TGTGCCAGCAGCCGATTTGACAGCTCTGGAAACACCATATATTTT
CDR3: CASSRFDSSGNTIYF

V: TRBV5-5
D: .
J: TRBJ1-1
size: many
DNA: TGTGCCAGCAGCTCCTCCCCGGCCACTGAAGCTTTCTTT
CDR3: CASSSSPATEAFF

V: TRBV7-2
D: TRBD1
J: TRBJ2-3
size: few
DNA: TGTGCCAGCAGCTTACAGGGGGCTTATCCTACGCGTTCGGCAGATACGCAGTATTTT
CDR3: CASSLQGAYPTRSADTQYF

V: TRBV7-9
D: TRBD2
J: TRBJ2-1
size: few
DNA: TGTGCCAGCACGGGGGGGCCTGGTGAGCAGTTCTTC
CDR3: CASTGGPGEQFF

V: TRBV15
D: .
J: TRBJ1-5
size: .
DNA: TGTGCCGTAGCCGGACCGAATAATCAGCCCCAGCATTTT
CDR3: CAVAGPNNQPQHF

V: TRBV5-1
D: .
J: TRBJ2-2
size: few
DNA: TGCGCCAGCAGCCCCACTCCGGGACTCAGAACCGGGGAGCTGTTTTTT
CDR3: CASSPTPGLRTGELFF

V: TRBV29-1
D: TRBD1
J: TRBJ2-4
size: few
DNA: TGCAGCGGAATACAGGGGGCCAAAAACATTCAGTACTTC
CDR3: CSGIQGAKNIQYF

V: TRBV12-3/TRBV12-4
D: .
J: TRBJ2-2
size: many
DNA: TGTGCCAGCAGGGGGGACGCCGGGGAGCTGTTTTTT
CDR3: CASRGDAGELFF

V: TRBV5-1
D: .
J: TRBJ2-7
size: many
DNA: TGCGCCAGCAGCTTGGACGCAAGCTCCTACGAGCAGTACTTC
CDR3: CASSLDASSYEQYF

V: TRBV7-8
D: .
J: TRBJ1-1
size: many
DNA: TGTGCCAGCAGCTCTGACAGGCGCACTGAAGCTTTCTTT
CDR3: CASSSDRRTEAFF

V: TRBV29-1
D: .
J: TRBJ2-5
size: many
DNA: TGCAGCGTTGCAGACAGCCAAGAGACCCAGTACTTC
CDR3: CSVADSQETQYF

V: TRBV11-2
D: .
J: TRBJ2-5
size: many
DNA: TGTGCCAGCAGCTTGTCGAAGACCCAGTACTTC
CDR3: CASSLSKTQYF

V: TRBV4-3
D: .
J: TRBJ2-7
size: many
DNA: TGCGCCAGCAGCCAGGGGACTTCCTACGAGCAGTACTTC
CDR3: CASSQGTSYEQYF

V: TRBV19
D: .
J: TRBJ2-1
size: many
DNA: TGTGCCAGTAGTATAGATCTGGAGGCTAGTGGCAATGAGCAGTTCTTC
CDR3: CASSIDLEASGNEQFF

V: TRBV20-1
D: TRBD2
J: TRBJ2-7
size: few
DNA: TGCAGTGCTCGAAGCGGGGGCAGGTCCTACGAGCAGTACTTC
CDR3: CSARSGGRSYEQYF

V: TRBV28
D: .
J: TRBJ2-1
size: many
DNA: TGTGCCAGCAGTCCCCGGAGAAGGCTAGCCAATGAGCAGTTCTTC
CDR3: CASSPRRRLANEQFF

V: TRBV28
D: TRBD1
J: TRBJ2-7
size: many
DNA: TGTGCCAGCACAGATACAGGGGAGAGCTCCTACGAGCAGTACTTC
CDR3: CASTDTGESSYEQYF

V: TRBV10-3
D: TRBD2
J: TRBJ2-1
size: .
DNA: TGTGCCATCAGTCAAGGACTAGCGAGTTCCTACAATGAGCAGTTCTTC
CDR3: CAISQGLASSYNEQFF

V: TRBV18
D: .
J: TRBJ1-1
size: many
DNA: TGTGCCAGCTCACCTGCCATGGTCGAAGCTTTCTTT
CDR3: CASSPAMVEAFF

V: TRBV6-5
D: .
J: TRBJ2-7
size: .
DNA: TGTGCCAGCATTTCCGCAGAGCCCTACGAGCAGTACTTC
CDR3: CASISAEPYEQYF

V: TRBV4-3
D: .
J: TRBJ1-1
size: many
DNA: TGCGCCAGCAGCCAAGAATCATGGGGGAGACTAGGGGCTTTCTTT
CDR3: CASSQESWGRLGAFF

V: TRBV30
D: TRBD1
J: TRBJ2-7
size: many
DNA: TGTGCCTGGAGCATCCGGGACAGGACCTACGAGCAGTACTTC
CDR3: CAWSIRDRTYEQYF

V: TRBV4-3
D: .
J: TRBJ2-3
size: few
DNA: TGCGCCAGCAGCCAAGATGGCTCTAGCACAGATACGCAGTATTTT
CDR3: CASSQDGSSTDTQYF

V: TRBV11-3
D: .
J: TRBJ2-1
size: few
DNA: TGTGCCAGCAGCTTAAGGGGGGACCTTTACAATGAGCAGTTCTTC
CDR3: CASSLRGDLYNEQFF

V: TRBV11-2
D: .
J: TRBJ2-2
size: .
DNA: TGTGCCAGCAGTTACTTCGGCAGCACCGGGGAGCTGTTTTTT
CDR3: CASSYFGSTGELFF

V: TRBV4-3
D: .
J: TRBJ2-3
size: few
DNA: TGCGCCAGCAGCCAAGATGGGGGGCCATCTGATACGCAGTATTTT
CDR3: CASSQDGGPSDTQYF

V: TRBV5-4
D: .
J: TRBJ2-6
size: .
DNA: TGTGCCAGCAGCTTGGAAGCAGGGGCTGGGGCCAACGTCCTGACTTTC
CDR3: CASSLEAGAGANVLTF

V: TRBV6-5
D: .
J: TRBJ1-6
size: many
DNA: TGTGCCAGCAGTTATCAGGGCGAAGGATCACCCCTCCACTTT
CDR3: CASSYQGEGSPLHF

V: TRBV4-3
D: .
J: TRBJ1-1
size: .
DNA: TGCGCCAGCAGCCAAGATGGATCGAGGGGGGAAGCTTTCTTT
CDR3: CASSQDGSRGEAFF

V: TRBV27
D: .
J: TRBJ2-2
size: .
DNA: TGTGCCAGCAGTTTGAAACTCCCGAACACCGGGGAGCTGTTTTTT
CDR3: CASSLKLPNTGELFF

V: TRBV6-2/TRBV6-3
D: .
J: TRBJ1-5
size: .
DNA: TGTGCCAGCAGTTACTCGATCCGCAATCAGCCCCAGCATTTT
CDR3: CASSYSIRNQPQHF

V: TRBV20-1
D: .
J: TRBJ1-2
size: few
DNA: TGCAGTGCTAGGGGAGGGTTCATCTATGGCTACACCTTC
CDR3: CSARGGFIYGYTF

V: TRBV6-2/TRBV6-3
D: .
J: TRBJ2-7
size: .
DNA: TGTGCCAGCAGCCAGAGGACCTACGAGCAGTACTTC
CDR3: CASSQRTYEQYF

V: TRBV9
D: .
J: TRBJ2-3
size: many
DNA: TGTGCCAGCAGCCCACCCTCCCGGGGCACAGATACGCAGTATTTT
CDR3: CASSPPSRGTDTQYF

V: TRBV18
D: .
J: TRBJ2-7
size: many
DNA: TGTGCCAGCTCACCCGCTGTATACAGGGCGGCCTACGAGCAGTACTTC
CDR3: CASSPAVYRAAYEQYF

V: TRBV20-1
D: .
J: TRBJ1-5
size: .
DNA: TGCAGTGCTAGAGATGTTTCAGGGCTTAATCAGCCCCAGCATTTT
CDR3: CSARDVSGLNQPQHF

V: TRBV20-1
D: TRBD2
J: TRBJ2-3
size: .
DNA: TGCAGTGCTAGACTTACTAGCGGGGGGTCCCGGGATACGCAGTATTTT
CDR3: CSARLTSGGSRDTQYF

V: TRBV7-9
D: .
J: TRBJ1-1
size: .
DNA: TGTGCCAGCAGCCCTACAGGGATAACTGAAGCTTTCTTT
CDR3: CASSPTGITEAFF

V: TRBV4-3
D: .
J: TRBJ2-3
size: many
DNA: TGCGCCAGCAGCCAAGAAGGGGGGGATACGCAGTATTTT
CDR3: CASSQEGGDTQYF

V: TRBV19
D: .
J: TRBJ2-2
size: few
DNA: TGTGCCAGTAGTATCCCGGCAGGGCTCACCGGGGAGCTGTTTTTT
CDR3: CASSIPAGLTGELFF

V: TRBV20-1
D: TRBD1
J: TRBJ1-4
size: many
DNA: TGCAGTGCTAACGCTATTTCGACAGGGGATTATGGAAAACTGTTTTTT
CDR3: CSANAISTGDYGKLFF

V: TRBV7-6
D: TRBD1
J: TRBJ1-2
size: .
DNA: TGTGCCAGCAGCCAAAGGCAGGGGGATGGCTACACCTTC
CDR3: CASSQRQGDGYTF

V: TRBV28
D: .
J: TRBJ2-6
size: .
DNA: TGTGCCATCCAGGATTCTGGGGCCAACGTCCTGACTTTC
CDR3: CAIQDSGANVLTF

V: TRBV28
D: TRBD2
J: TRBJ2-7
size: many
DNA: TGTGCCAGCAGTTTGGGGACTAGGCCCTACGAGCAGTACTTC
CDR3: CASSLGTRPYEQYF

V: TRBV30
D: .
J: TRBJ2-3
size: .
DNA: TGTGCCTGGAGTGGTTCGGGGCGTTACACAGATACGCAGTATTTT
CDR3: CAWSGSGRYTDTQYF

V: TRBV6-2/TRBV6-3
D: .
J: TRBJ2-7
size: .
DNA: TGTGCCAGCAGTGCGGGGTACGAGCAGTACTTC
CDR3: CASSAGYEQYF